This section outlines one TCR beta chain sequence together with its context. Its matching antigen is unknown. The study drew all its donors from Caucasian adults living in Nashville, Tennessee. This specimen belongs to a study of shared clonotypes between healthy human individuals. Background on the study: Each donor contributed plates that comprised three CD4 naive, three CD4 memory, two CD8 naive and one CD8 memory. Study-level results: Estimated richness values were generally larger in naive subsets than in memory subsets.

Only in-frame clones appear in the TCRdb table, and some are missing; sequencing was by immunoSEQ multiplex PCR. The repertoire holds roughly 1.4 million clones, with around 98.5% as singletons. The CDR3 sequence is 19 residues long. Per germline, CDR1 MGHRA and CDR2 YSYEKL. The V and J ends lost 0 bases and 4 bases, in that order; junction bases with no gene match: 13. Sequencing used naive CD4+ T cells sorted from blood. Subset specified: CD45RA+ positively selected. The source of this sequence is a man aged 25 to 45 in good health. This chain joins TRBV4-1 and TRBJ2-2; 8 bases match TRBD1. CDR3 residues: CASSQDPGQGSISTGELFF. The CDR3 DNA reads TGCGCCAGCAGCCAAGACCCTGGACAGGGTAGTATTTCCACCGGGGAGCTGTTTTTT.